Presented here are 19 T cell receptor beta chains from one specimen sequenced in a study of cytomegalovirus exposure and HLA in healthy donors. PCR involved 60 Vbeta and 13 Jbeta primers. The table came from immunoSEQ multiplex PCR; TCRdb's copy has only in-frame clones and leaves some out. The data contain roughly 150,000 clones, around four fifths of them singletons. Sequencing used PBMCs. The receptors come from a girl aged 2-10 years in good health and CMV-seropositive.

This chain uses TRBV5-1 with TRBJ2-7; 8 positions agree with TRBD2. J was trimmed by 6 bases and V by 0 bases; bases with no gene match: 14. The CDR3 extends over 17 amino acids. From germline, CDR1 is SGHRS and CDR2 YFSETQ. The DNA of the CDR3 is TGCGCCAGCAGCTTGGGATTTTCGGAGCGGGAGTTCTTCGAGCAGTACTTC. It yields the protein CASSLGFSEREFFEQYF.

The rearrangement links TRBV2 to TRBJ1-3; 11 positions match TRBD1. CDR1 is SNHLY and CDR2 is FYNNEI in the germline V gene. J gave up 8 bases and V 7 bases, and 13 bases lay outside the gene matches. The length of the CDR3 is 16 residues. CDR3 amino acids: CASNHFGQGALDTIYF. The CDR3 DNA sequence: TGTGCCAGCAATCACTTCGGACAGGGGGCTCTCGACACCATATATTTT.

The chain carries TRBV9 and TRBJ2-1; 8 bases match TRBD2. Per the germline V gene, CDR1 is SGDLS and CDR2 is YYNGEE. The CDR3 runs to 14 residues. Unmatched junction bases numbered 9, after V lost 4 bases and J lost 9 bases. Here the CDR3 DNA reads TGTGCCAGCAGCATGAGCGGGGGAGCCGGTGAGCAGTTCTTC. This codes for CASSMSGGAGEQFF.

The V and J genes are TRBV30 and TRBJ2-1; 7 bases match TRBD2. Germline assignment: CDR1 GTSNPN and CDR2 SVGIG (reference sequence). V shed 7 bases and J 5 bases; nucleotides not matched to a gene: 11. The CDR3 is 14 amino acids. The CDR3 nucleotides are TGTGCCTCCACCGGGCTAGCGGTTGACAATGAGCAGTTCTTC. Protein sequence: CASTGLAVDNEQFF.

The rearrangement uses TRBV5-1 and TRBJ2-3, with 9 bases aligning to TRBD1. V trimming: 4 bases; J trimming: 4 bases; junction bases outside the gene matches: 10. This CDR3 contains 16 residues. Germline V gene data show CDR1 as SGHRS and CDR2 as YFSETQ. CDR3 in DNA: TGCGCCAGCAGCCCCAGGGACAGGGTATCAGCAGATACGCAGTATTTT. Residues: CASSPRDRVSADTQYF.

V usage is TRBV4-1 and J usage is TRBJ1-6; tentative D call: TRBD1 (5 bases). The CDR3 spans 14 residues. Germline V lookup: CDR1 MGHRA, CDR2 YSYEKL. Trimming pared 0 bases from V and 16 bases from J, leaving 16 bases between. CDR3 in DNA: TGCGCCAGCAGCCAAGATCTTAAAGGGGCGCGGCTCCACTTT. It is translated as CASSQDLKGARLHF.

The chain uses TRBV15 and TRBJ2-5, with 10 bases matching TRBD2. V lost 0 bases to trimming and J lost 5 bases; unmatched junction nucleotides: 15. In germline, CDR1 is LNHNV, CDR2 YYDKDF (reference sequence). The CDR3 totals 19 residues. This CDR3 reads CATSRDGRNRAGGVETQYF. The CDR3 DNA follows: TGTGCCACCAGCAGAGATGGGAGAAATCGAGCGGGAGGGGTGGAGACCCAGTACTTC.

The V gene is TRBV29-1, the J gene TRBJ2-7, with D hard to call. From germline, CDR1 is SQVTM and CDR2 ANQGSEA. This CDR3 has 15 residues. With 1 base removed from V and 2 bases from J, the gap between germline ends came to 15 bases. For the CDR3, the DNA is TGCAGCGTTGAAGTGGGCCTTTCCCGAACCTACGAGCAGTACTTC. Residues: CSVEVGLSRTYEQYF.

The J gene is TRBJ2-1, the V gene TRBV29-1, with TRBD2 matching 8 bases. The CDR3 loop spans 15 amino acids. V gave up 5 bases and J gave up 2 bases; unmatched junction bases: 8. The V gene's germline CDR1 is SQVTM and CDR2 ANQGSEA. The CDR3 coding sequence is TGCAGCGTTCAGGAGCCGGGACTAGCCTACAATGAGCAGTTCTTC. This sequence encodes CSVQEPGLAYNEQFF.

Here the CDR3 reads CASSLFRGGKGGYTF. The DNA for the CDR3 is TGTGCCAGCAGCTTATTCCGGGGGGGTAAAGGTGGCTACACCTTC. The V gene is TRBV7-9, the J gene TRBJ1-2; D is perhaps TRBD1 (5 bases). The germline V gene encodes CDR1 SEHNR and CDR2 FQNEAQ (reference sequence). V was clipped by 2 bases and J by 7 bases, with 17 bases between them. The CDR3 totals 15 residues.

This rearrangement joins TRBV27 to TRBJ1-2; TRBD1 is a possible D gene (6 bases). The CDR3 has 15 residues. The V gene's germline CDR1 is MNHEY and CDR2 SMNVEV (reference sequence). Trimming removed 5 bases at V and 4 bases at J, with 17 bases between. The DNA for the CDR3 is TGTGCCAGCAGTCCATATGGGGGGGGCGGCTATGGCTACACCTTC. Translating it yields CASSPYGGGGYGYTF.

This clone was counted a few times. The V and J genes are TRBV7-2 and TRBJ2-1; TRBD2 matches 8 bases. The CDR3 is 15 amino acids. V lost 4 bases to trimming and J lost 6 bases; unmatched junction nucleotides: 8. Germline V lookup: CDR1 SGHTA, CDR2 FQGNSA. The DNA of the CDR3 is TGTGCCAGCAGCTGGGCCGGGACTAGTTCCAATGAGCAGTTCTTC. This encodes CASSWAGTSSNEQFF.

This clone was seen just once. Other nucleotide sequences from this sample produce the same CDR3. The V gene is TRBV30, the J gene TRBJ2-3, with D perhaps TRBD1 (6 bases). The V gene lost 4 bases and the J gene lost 2 bases, with 7 bases spanning the gap. Germline V gene lookup returns CDR1 GTSNPN and CDR2 SVGIG (reference sequence). The CDR3 has 12 residues. This CDR3 is CAWTGVTDTQYF. The CDR3 DNA sequence: TGTGCCTGGACAGGGGTCACAGATACGCAGTATTTT.

The rearrangement joins TRBV2 to TRBJ1-2, with D tentatively TRBD1 (6 bases). Germline CDR1 reads SNHLY; CDR2 reads FYNNEI. Trimming took off 6 bases at V and 2 bases at J, with 10 bases between the two ends. This CDR3 has 13 amino acids. In nucleotides, the CDR3 is TGTGCCAGCAGCCTCACAGGGAACTATGGCTACACCTTC. It yields the protein CASSLTGNYGYTF. The variable domain in full, completed from reference TRBV2 and TRBJ1-2, reads EPEVTQTPSHQVTQMGQEVILRCVPISNHLYFYWYRQILGQKVEFLVSFYNNEISEKSEIFDDQFSVERPDGSNFTLKIRSTKLEDSAMYFCASSLTGNYGYTFGSGTRLTVV.

The chain joins TRBV2 to TRBJ2-2; possibly TRBD1 for D (6 bases). The ends were cut back, 6 bases at V and 1 base at J, with 15 bases in the middle. CDR3 length: 16 residues. The germline gives CDR1 SNHLY, CDR2 FYNNEI. The CDR3 sequence: CASRPREGVNTGELFF. The CDR3 nucleotides are TGTGCCAGCAGGCCCAGAGAGGGGGTGAACACCGGGGAGCTGTTTTTT.

This sequence joins TRBV7-9 and TRBJ1-2; no clear D gene. CDR3 length: 14 amino acids. V gave up 7 bases and J gave up 3 bases, with 15 bases separating them. In germline, CDR1 is SEHNR, CDR2 FQNEAQ (reference sequence). The CDR3 DNA is TGTGCCAGCATACCAAGAGGAGGAGACTATGGCTACACCTTC. Its translation is CASIPRGGDYGYTF.

The chain joins TRBV27 to TRBJ2-1; 10 positions match TRBD2. Germline values: CDR1 MNHEY, CDR2 SMNVEV (reference sequence). V lost 5 bases to trimming and J lost 0 bases; unmatched junction nucleotides: 7. The CDR3 spans 17 residues. The chain's CDR3 is CASSRRSGRDSYNEQFF. In DNA form, the CDR3 reads TGTGCCAGCAGTCGAAGAAGCGGGAGGGACTCCTACAATGAGCAGTTCTTC.

The chain carries TRBV6-1 and TRBJ2-7; tentatively, D is TRBD1 (5 bases). CDR1 MNHNS and CDR2 SASEGT come from the germline V gene. Trimming left V 7 bases short and J 3 bases short, with 13 bases between. CDR3 length equals 13 residues. Here the CDR3 reads CASTKTVDYEQYF. CDR3 nucleotides: TGTGCCAGCACTAAGACAGTTGACTACGAGCAGTACTTC.

This CDR3 reads CASSEASGGSFGYTF. CDR3 coding DNA: TGTGCCAGCAGTGAAGCGTCGGGAGGTTCCTTTGGCTACACCTTC. The V call is TRBV2, the J call TRBJ1-2, with unresolved D. The V end lost 0 bases, the J end lost 7 bases, and 15 bases lay between the germline ends. The CDR3 length is 15 residues. Per the germline V gene, CDR1 is SNHLY and CDR2 is FYNNEI.